The clone carrying this T cell receptor beta chain has more than one count but fewer than ten. The antigen remains unidentified. The 5'RACE method, run with constant-segment primers, produced TCR alpha and TCR beta cDNA libraries (carrying sample barcodes and UMIs). Each CDR3 protein gets one entry after TCRdb re-called the 5' RACE reads with MiXCR. The sample has fewer than 650,000 distinct CDR3 sequences; roughly 21% are singletons. Deletions cut 5 bases from V and 5 bases from J, with 18 bases between. The CDR3 is made up of 14 amino acids. Per germline, CDR1 SQVTM and CDR2 ANQGSEA. The sample comes from a study of T-cell memory formation after mild COVID-19. General study findings and limits: Contracting CD4+ clones lay largely in CM and EM, with CD8+ ones residing in EMRA.

This clonotype originated in an adult woman who had mild COVID-19 (a few samples of this study predate the infection). Cell type and time point are not known. The sequenced material came from PBMCs or a T cell subset sorted from them (not recorded which). The genes are TRBV29-1 and TRBJ1-2, with D unclear. CDR3 sequence reads: CSVSKDGLWYGYTF. In nucleotides, the CDR3 is TGCAGCGTTTCCAAAGATGGTTTGTGGTATGGCTACACCTTC.